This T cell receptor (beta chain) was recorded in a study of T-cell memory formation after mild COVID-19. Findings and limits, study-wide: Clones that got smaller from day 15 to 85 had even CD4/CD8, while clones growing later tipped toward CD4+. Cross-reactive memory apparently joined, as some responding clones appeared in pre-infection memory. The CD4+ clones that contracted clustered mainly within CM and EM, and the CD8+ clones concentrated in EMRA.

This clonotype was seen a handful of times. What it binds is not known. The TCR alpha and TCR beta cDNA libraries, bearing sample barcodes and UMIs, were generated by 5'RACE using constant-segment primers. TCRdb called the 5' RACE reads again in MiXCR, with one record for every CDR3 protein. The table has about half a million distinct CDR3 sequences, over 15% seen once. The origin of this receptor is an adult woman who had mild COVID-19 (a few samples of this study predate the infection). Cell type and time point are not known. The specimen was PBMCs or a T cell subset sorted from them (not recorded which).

This chain's CDR3 is CASSAPGQGQTDTQYF. The DNA for the CDR3 is TGTGCCAGCAGCGCACCCGGACAGGGGCAGACAGATACGCAGTATTTT. The chain employs TRBV9 and TRBJ2-3; 9 nucleotides match TRBD1. Germline CDR1 SGDLS, CDR2 YYNGEE. This CDR3 comprises 16 residues. V lost 3 bases and J lost 3; bases outside the gene matches: 8.